A single T cell receptor beta chain is shown here with its context. Its antigen is not yet known. Base-call qualities are not available, and no considerably larger clone is one nucleotide away. Including the terminal cysteine and phenylalanine, the CDR3 comprises 13 residues. Left in the record is the CDR3 DNA by itself, 39 bases read in frame from the first base. From a lookup of the germline V gene, CDR1 and CDR2 are SNHLY and FYNNEI. V is pruned by 5 bases and J by 2 bases, leaving 3 bases of the junction without a gene match. The data were taken from a study of Ad26.COV2.S vaccination and SARS-CoV-2 variants (dated by TCRdb to about 2021). As for the study more broadly: Vaccine-arm donors came from COV1001, a multicentre, randomized, double-blind, placebo-controlled phase I-IIa trial of Ad26.COV2.S in healthy adults. Ad26.COV2.S was administered intramuscularly at 5 x 10^10 or 1 x 10^11 viral particles, either as a single shot or as two shots given 56 days apart. Sequencing of the TCRbeta repertoire served to evaluate the specificity and breadth of SARS-CoV-2-reactive T cell receptors following Ad26.COV2.S vaccination. A total of approximately 30 samples were included in the TCR-sequenced set, comprising around 19 Ad26.COV2.S vaccine recipients, 5 placebo recipients and 8 SARS-CoV-2 convalescent individuals. Trial participants were randomized into five groups of five, in which low-dose or high-dose Ad26.COV2.S was given once or twice, or placebo was given on both occasions. Investigators remained blinded to trial group allocation during experiments and outcome assessment.

The sample's treatment or condition label, in plain terms: around 19 received Ad26.COV2.S at low or high dose, single or two shots; 5 received placebo; per-sample allocation not given. Repertoires of vaccine and placebo recipients were sequenced from samples collected on day 63 after the first injection. Between 29 July and 7 August 2020, Cohort 1b enrolled 20 to 30 adults aged 18-55 years at one site in Boston, USA. Ad26.COV2.S consisted of a replication-incompetent adenovirus type 26 vector by which a prefusion-stabilized SARS-CoV-2 spike protein from the original Wuhan strain was expressed. The paper's findings and limits, for the study overall: Vaccine and placebo recipients had similar non-spike TCR breadth, a finding consistent with the vaccine containing only spike. The authors noted that total T cell responses may have been underestimated by the TCR breadth and depth analyses. Comparing responses between vaccine doses or regimens was not something the study was powered to do. After vaccination, spike-specific CD8+ and CD4+ T cell responses were reported to show substantial breadth. Higher spike-specific TCR breadth was observed in Ad26.COV2.S recipients than in placebo recipients (P = 0.0014).

The immunoSEQ Assay was used to sequence TCRbeta CDR3 regions. After extraction, genomic DNA underwent amplification by bias-controlled multiplex PCR, followed by high-throughput sequencing. On the study's bioinformatics: To quantify the absolute abundance of every unique TCRbeta CDR3 region, sequences were collapsed and filtered. Usable DNA was measured by amplifying reference genes present in all nucleated cells, and TCRbeta template counts were normalized to that usable DNA to estimate T cell fraction. Repertoire TCRs were annotated as SARS-CoV-2-specific by exact matching of V gene, CDR3 amino acid sequence and J gene to a known reactive TCR set. The reference SARS-CoV-2 TCR set came from MIRA and was filtered for enrichment in COVID-19-positive ImmuneCODE repertoires, removing public or cross-reactive TCRs. Drawing on the MIRA antigens, annotated TCRs were analysed further at the level of specific ORF or position within ORF. Depth was the summed frequency of annotated unique rearrangements, while breadth was defined as annotated unique rearrangements over total unique productive rearrangements. TCR breadth was compared between groups using two-sided Wilcoxon rank-sum tests. TCRdb took over this immuneACCESS table, retaining in-frame rearrangements with V and J assigned. Such tables are incomplete; in checked studies, under half of the missing clones stem from an unresolved V gene, and the remainder is unexplained. The V and J calls and clone size are taken from that table; D and trimming were inferred from the DNA. The table for this sample lists over 450,000 clones; around 89% of them were counted only once. The ten largest make up 1.5% to 2% of the sample.

The receptor was derived from a person between 18 and 65 years old who received the Ad26.COV2.S COVID-19 vaccine or a placebo. The chain employs TRBV2 and TRBJ2-7, with 7 middle bases fitting TRBD1. The specimen was peripheral blood, collected in a trial of Ad26.COV2.S vaccine versus placebo. At the DNA level, the sequence is TGTGCCAGCAGTATACAGGGGACCTACGAGCAGTACTTC. This sequence encodes CASSIQGTYEQYF. Joined to the reference TRBV2 and TRBJ2-7 proteins, this CDR3 gives the full variable domain: EPEVTQTPSHQVTQMGQEVILRCVPISNHLYFYWYRQILGQKVEFLVSFYNNEISEKSEIFDDQFSVERPDGSNFTLKIRSTKLEDSAMYFCASSIQGTYEQYFGPGTRLTVT.